The 10 T cell receptor beta chains in this list originate from one sample, sequenced in a study of blood T cell repertoires in COVID-19. Using immunoSEQ multiplex PCR, the repertoire was profiled, and TCRdb retains in-frame clones only, with some absent. In the table there are about 230,000 clones, 81% of which are singletons. Input material: peripheral blood. These receptor sequences come from an elderly woman with acute or convalescent COVID-19.

The rearrangement links TRBV4-1 to TRBJ2-3; D is unresolved. Germline CDR1 and CDR2: MGHRA and YSYEKL. The CDR3 has 14 amino acids. V lost 4 bases and J lost 0, with 8 bases in between. CDR3: CASSPDWSTDTQYF. The CDR3 bases are TGCGCCAGCAGCCCCGACTGGAGCACAGATACGCAGTATTTT.

The chain employs TRBV7-9 and TRBJ2-7; TRBD1 agrees at 7 bases. The length of the CDR3 is 14 residues. V lost 1 base to trimming and J lost 5 bases; unmatched junction nucleotides: 5. CDR1 is SEHNR and CDR2 is FQNEAQ in the germline V gene (reference sequence). The CDR3 DNA reads as TGTGCCAGCAGCTTAGGAGACAGGGACGACGAGCAGTACTTC. This encodes CASSLGDRDDEQYF. Using reference TRBV7-9 and TRBJ2-7 for the parts outside the CDR3, the full variable domain is DTGVSQNPRHKITKRGQNVTFRCDPISEHNRLYWYRQTLGQGPEFLTYFQNEAQLEKSRLLSDRFSAERPKGSFSTLEIQRTEQGDSAMYLCASSLGDRDDEQYFGPGTRLTVT.

This sequence joins TRBV7-7 and TRBJ2-3; 7 nucleotides match TRBD1. From germline, CDR1 is SSHAT and CDR2 FNYEAQ (reference sequence). V dropped 1 base and J dropped 9; count of bases not matched to a gene: 4. CDR3 size: 13 residues. In nucleotides, the CDR3 is TGTGCCAGCAGCTTAGGGGGGACAGTGACGCAGTATTTT. Translated: CASSLGGTVTQYF.

The V gene is TRBV25-1, the J gene TRBJ1-1, with D possibly matching TRBD1 (6 bases). Looked up from germline, CDR1 is MGHDK and CDR2 is SYGVNS. V lost 10 bases to trimming and J lost 6 bases, with 21 bases between them. The CDR3 extends over 14 amino acids. The CDR3 nucleotides are TGTGCCATCGGCGGGAGGGCAGGGGCTCCTGAAGCTTTCTTT. It is translated as CAIGGRAGAPEAFF.

The rearrangement joins TRBV19 to TRBJ2-1; 12 bases agree with TRBD2. Trimming at V came to 6 bases and at J to 4 bases, leaving 16 bases not matched to a gene. The CDR3 has 19 amino acids. The germline gives CDR1 LNHDA, CDR2 SQIVND (reference sequence). CDR3 amino acids: CASRQKWGLAGGGYNEQFF. For the CDR3, the DNA is TGTGCCAGTAGACAGAAGTGGGGACTAGCGGGTGGAGGTTACAATGAGCAGTTCTTC.

The chain is built from TRBV3-1 (or the pseudogene TRBV3-2) and TRBJ1-3; TRBD1 aligns across 10 bases. The germline CDR1 and CDR2 sequences are LGHDT and YNNKEL (reference sequence). The CDR3 is 16 residues long. V shed 1 base and J 2 bases; nucleotides not matched to a gene: 2. The CDR3 region has the DNA TGTGCCAGCAGCCAAGTAGGGACAGGGGCTGGAAACACCATATATTTT. Translation: CASSQVGTGAGNTIYF.

This rearrangement joins TRBV19 to TRBJ2-1; 13 bases map to TRBD2. The CDR3 is made up of 15 amino acids. V lost 5 bases to trimming and J lost 9 bases; unmatched junction nucleotides: 7. CDR1 is LNHDA, CDR2 SQIVND, per germline (reference sequence). In DNA form, the CDR3 reads TGTGCCAGTAGTGGCACTAGCGGGGGGGCGAGTGAGCAGTTCTTC. This translates into CASSGTSGGASEQFF.

The V call is TRBV28, the J call TRBJ2-2, with 8 bases identical to TRBD2. This CDR3 spans 18 amino acids. Looked up from germline, CDR1 is MDHEN and CDR2 is SYDVKM. With V trimmed by 5 bases and J by 3 bases, 14 bases remained unmatched. The CDR3 loop reads CASSVRTSRRLDTGELFF. The DNA of the CDR3 is TGTGCCAGCAGTGTGAGGACTAGCAGACGGTTGGACACCGGGGAGCTGTTTTTT.

The rearrangement links TRBV10-3 to TRBJ1-2; possible D gene TRBD1, 5 bases. V gave up 1 base and J gave up 4 bases, with 13 bases separating them. Per the germline V gene, CDR1 is ENHRY and CDR2 is SYGVKD. This CDR3 has 15 amino acids. The CDR3 protein is CAISEFVGVGYGYTF. CDR3 DNA: TGTGCCATCAGTGAGTTTGTAGGGGTGGGCTATGGCTACACCTTC.

The chain recombines TRBV15 with TRBJ2-3; D not resolved. The CDR3 covers 18 residues. Germline CDR1 reads LNHNV; CDR2 reads YYDKDF (reference sequence). V was pared by 3 bases and J by 4 bases, with 23 bases between. The CDR3 loop reads CATSSPKISEVSADTQYF. Here the CDR3 DNA reads TGTGCCACCAGCAGCCCTAAAATTTCAGAGGTATCGGCAGATACGCAGTATTTT.